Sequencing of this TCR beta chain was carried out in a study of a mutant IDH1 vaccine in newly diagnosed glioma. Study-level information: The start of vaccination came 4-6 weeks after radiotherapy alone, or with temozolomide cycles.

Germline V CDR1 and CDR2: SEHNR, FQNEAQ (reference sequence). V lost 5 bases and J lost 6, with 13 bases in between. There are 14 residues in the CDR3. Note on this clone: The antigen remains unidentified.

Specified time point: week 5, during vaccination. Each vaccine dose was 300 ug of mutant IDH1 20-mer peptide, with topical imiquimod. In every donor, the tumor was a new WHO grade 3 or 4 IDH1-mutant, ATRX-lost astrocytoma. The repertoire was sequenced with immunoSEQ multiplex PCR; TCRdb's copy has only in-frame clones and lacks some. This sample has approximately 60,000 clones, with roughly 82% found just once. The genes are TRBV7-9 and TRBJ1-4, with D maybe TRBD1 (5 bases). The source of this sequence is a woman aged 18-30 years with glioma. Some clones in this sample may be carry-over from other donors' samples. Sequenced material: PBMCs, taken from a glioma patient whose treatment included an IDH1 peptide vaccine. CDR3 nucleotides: TGTGCCAGCAGCCCAGGACACGCATATGAAAAACTGTTTTTT. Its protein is CASSPGHAYEKLFF.